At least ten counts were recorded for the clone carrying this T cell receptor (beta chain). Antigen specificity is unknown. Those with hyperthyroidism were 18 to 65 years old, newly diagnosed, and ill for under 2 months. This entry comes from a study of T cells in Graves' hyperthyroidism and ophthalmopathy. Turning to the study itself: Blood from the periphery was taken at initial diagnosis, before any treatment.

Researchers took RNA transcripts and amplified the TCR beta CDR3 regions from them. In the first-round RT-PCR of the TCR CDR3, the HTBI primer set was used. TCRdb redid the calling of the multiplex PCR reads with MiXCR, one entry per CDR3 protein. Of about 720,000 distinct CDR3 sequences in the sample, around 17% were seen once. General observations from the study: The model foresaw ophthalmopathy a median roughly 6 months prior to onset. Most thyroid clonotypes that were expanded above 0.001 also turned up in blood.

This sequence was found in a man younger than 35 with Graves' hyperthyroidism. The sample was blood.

In nucleotides, the CDR3 is TGCAGTGCTAGAGTCCCTAGCGGGAGGGCCATGGCACTCGAGACCCAGTACTTC. Protein sequence: CSARVPSGRAMALETQYF. The gene calls are TRBV20-1 and TRBJ2-5, with TRBD2 identical over 12 bases. J lost 5 bases, V lost 1 base, and 14 bases had no gene match. CDR3 length: 18 residues. Germline V gene lookup returns CDR1 DFQATT and CDR2 SNEGSKA (reference sequence).